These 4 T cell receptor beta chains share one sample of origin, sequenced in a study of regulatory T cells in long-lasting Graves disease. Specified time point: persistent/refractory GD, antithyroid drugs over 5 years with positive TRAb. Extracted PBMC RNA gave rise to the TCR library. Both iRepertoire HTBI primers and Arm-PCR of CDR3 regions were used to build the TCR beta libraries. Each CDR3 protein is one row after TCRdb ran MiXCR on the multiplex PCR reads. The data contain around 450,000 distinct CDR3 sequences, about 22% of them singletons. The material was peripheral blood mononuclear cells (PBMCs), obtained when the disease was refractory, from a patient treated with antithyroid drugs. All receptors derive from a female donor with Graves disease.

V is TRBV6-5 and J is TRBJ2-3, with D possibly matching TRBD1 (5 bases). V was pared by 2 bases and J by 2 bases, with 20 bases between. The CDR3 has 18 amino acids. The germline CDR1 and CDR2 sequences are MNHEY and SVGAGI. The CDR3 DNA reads TGTGCCAGCAGTTACGGCTTCAGGGCCATTGGTTTCACAGATACGCAGTATTTT. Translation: CASSYGFRAIGFTDTQYF.

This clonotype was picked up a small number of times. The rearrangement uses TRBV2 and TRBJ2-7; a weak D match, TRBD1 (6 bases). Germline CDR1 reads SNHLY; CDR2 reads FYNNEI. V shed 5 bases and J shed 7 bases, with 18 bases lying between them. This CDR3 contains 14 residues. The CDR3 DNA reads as TGTGCCAGCAGTATCGGGACACCAGCTCGGGAGCAGTACTTC. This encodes CASSIGTPAREQYF.

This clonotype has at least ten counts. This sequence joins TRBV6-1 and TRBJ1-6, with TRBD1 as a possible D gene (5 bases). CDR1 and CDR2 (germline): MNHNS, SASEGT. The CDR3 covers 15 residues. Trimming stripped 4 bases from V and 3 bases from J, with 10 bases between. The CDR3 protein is CASSGGHFYNSPLHF. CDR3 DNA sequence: TGTGCCAGCAGTGGAGGACACTTCTATAATTCACCCCTCCACTTT.

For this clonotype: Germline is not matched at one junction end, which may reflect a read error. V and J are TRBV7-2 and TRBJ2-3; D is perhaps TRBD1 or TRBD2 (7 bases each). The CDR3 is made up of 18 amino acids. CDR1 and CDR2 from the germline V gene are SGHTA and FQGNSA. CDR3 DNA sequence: TGTGCCAGCAGCCGACAAATACAGGGGATAGCGGGCACAGATATGCAGTATTTT. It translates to CASSRQIQGIAGTDMQYF.